The entry below gives a single TCR beta chain sequence along with its context. Libraries were prepared by immunoSEQ multiplex PCR; TCRdb keeps only in-frame clonotypes and omits some of them. The sample includes 200,000 to 250,000 clones, about nine tenths of them seen just once. This CDR3 comprises 16 residues. Germline CDR1 SGHAT, CDR2 FQNNGV. With V trimmed by 8 bases and J by 0 bases, 7 bases remained unmatched. The sample originates from a study of blood T cell repertoires in COVID-19. Study-level background: The United States, Italy and Spain supplied acute and convalescent COVID-19 samples.

Recovered status applied to Cohort 3 donors who had two consecutive negative PCRs. It also applied to those with clearance or with symptom resolution. The source is a young woman who had recovered from COVID-19. The V call is TRBV11-2, the J call TRBJ1-6; 7 nucleotides agree with TRBD1. Sequencing was performed on PBMCs or T cells enriched from blood (not recorded which). The CDR3 reads CASDTGQPSYNSPLHF. The CDR3 DNA reads as TGTGCCAGCGATACGGGACAGCCCTCCTATAATTCACCCCTCCACTTT. Full variable domain (rest looked up from reference TRBV11-2 and TRBJ1-6): EAGVAQSPRYKIIEKRQSVAFWCNPISGHATLYWYQQILGQGPKLLIQFQNNGVVDDSQLPKDRFSAERLKGVDSTLKIQPAKLEDSAVYLCASDTGQPSYNSPLHFGNGTRLTVT.